These T cell receptor beta chains were read from a single sample in a study of identical twins. TCRdb used MiXCR to reprocess the 5' RACE reads, holding one entry per CDR3 protein. There are 500,000 to 550,000 distinct CDR3 sequences in the sample; 22% occur only once, and under 0.95% lies in the top ten. The data were also submitted as part of a second study, on T cells expressing NK-cell markers.

Specimen: CD4+ T cells sorted from blood. These receptor sequences come from a woman in her late teens or twenties in good health. Each CDR3 is given with its conserved first and last residue. The D gene is left open where the match is weak. For some rows the clone size is stated as once, few or many, or as a class when expanded; others skip it.

D gene: .; V gene: TRBV12-3/TRBV12-4; clone size: once; J gene: TRBJ1-1; CDR3 protein: CASSQGQYNTEAFF; CDR3 DNA: TGTGCCAGCAGCCAAGGACAATATAACACTGAAGCTTTCTTT
D gene: .; V gene: TRBV6-2/TRBV6-3; clone size: .; J gene: TRBJ1-1; CDR3 protein: CASRPLGVNAEAFF; CDR3 DNA: TGTGCCAGCAGGCCTCTCGGGGTAAACGCTGAAGCTTTCTTT
D gene: .; V gene: TRBV5-1; clone size: .; J gene: TRBJ2-7; CDR3 protein: CASSSRTQAYEQYF; CDR3 DNA: TGCGCCAGCAGCTCTAGGACTCAAGCCTACGAGCAGTACTTC
D gene: .; V gene: TRBV7-2; clone size: .; J gene: TRBJ2-1; CDR3 protein: CASSFAREGFYNEQFF; CDR3 DNA: TGTGCCAGCAGCTTCGCCAGGGAAGGGTTTTACAATGAGCAGTTCTTC
D gene: TRBD1; V gene: TRBV5-1; clone size: .; J gene: TRBJ1-6; CDR3 protein: CASSKTGDLVSPLHF; CDR3 DNA: TGCGCCAGCAGCAAGACAGGGGACCTGGTTTCACCCCTCCACTTT
D gene: .; V gene: TRBV6-2/TRBV6-3; clone size: few; J gene: TRBJ1-2; CDR3 protein: CASSYLTGMGYGYTF; CDR3 DNA: TGTGCCAGCAGTTACTTGACCGGGATGGGCTATGGCTACACCTTC
D gene: .; V gene: TRBV20-1; clone size: few; J gene: TRBJ2-3; CDR3 protein: CSARVGAGGTDTQYF; CDR3 DNA: TGCAGTGCTAGAGTGGGGGCGGGGGGCACAGATACGCAGTATTTT
D gene: .; V gene: TRBV12-3/TRBV12-4; clone size: .; J gene: TRBJ1-2; CDR3 protein: CASSLGLQVRRYGYTF; CDR3 DNA: TGTGCCAGCAGTTTAGGCCTGCAAGTTCGCCGCTATGGCTACACCTTC
D gene: .; V gene: TRBV5-1; clone size: few; J gene: TRBJ1-1; CDR3 protein: CASSLGPGNTEAFF; CDR3 DNA: TGCGCCAGCAGCTTGGGTCCGGGAAACACTGAAGCTTTCTTT
D gene: TRBD1; V gene: TRBV20-1; clone size: few; J gene: TRBJ2-5; CDR3 protein: CSARSTGEETQYF; CDR3 DNA: TGCAGTGCTAGATCCACAGGGGAGGAGACCCAGTACTTC
D gene: .; V gene: TRBV19; clone size: once; J gene: TRBJ2-3; CDR3 protein: CASSILWDTQYF; CDR3 DNA: TGTGCCAGTAGTATCCTCTGGGATACGCAGTATTTT
D gene: .; V gene: TRBV12-3/TRBV12-4; clone size: few; J gene: TRBJ2-1; CDR3 protein: CASRDLIYNEQFF; CDR3 DNA: TGTGCCAGCCGGGATCTCATCTACAATGAGCAGTTCTTC
D gene: TRBD1; V gene: TRBV7-6; clone size: .; J gene: TRBJ2-7; CDR3 protein: CASSLRQGISYEQYF; CDR3 DNA: TGTGCCAGCAGCTTGAGACAGGGGATCTCCTACGAGCAGTACTTC
D gene: TRBD2; V gene: TRBV20-1; clone size: .; J gene: TRBJ2-7; CDR3 protein: CSARGEGYEQYF; CDR3 DNA: TGCAGTGCTAGAGGGGAGGGATACGAGCAGTACTTC
D gene: .; V gene: TRBV7-2; clone size: few; J gene: TRBJ2-3; CDR3 protein: CASSLAREDTQYF; CDR3 DNA: TGTGCCAGCAGCTTAGCGAGAGAAGATACGCAGTATTTT
D gene: .; V gene: TRBV5-1; clone size: few; J gene: TRBJ1-3; CDR3 protein: CASSGETSGNTIYF; CDR3 DNA: TGCGCCAGCAGCGGGGAAACCTCTGGAAACACCATATATTTT
D gene: .; V gene: TRBV20-1; clone size: .; J gene: TRBJ2-3; CDR3 protein: CSASGRLAYADTQYF; CDR3 DNA: TGCAGTGCTTCAGGAAGGCTAGCATATGCAGATACGCAGTATTTT
D gene: TRBD2; V gene: TRBV20-1; clone size: many; J gene: TRBJ2-3; CDR3 protein: CSANGLAGEDTQYF; CDR3 DNA: TGCAGTGCTAACGGACTAGCTGGGGAAGATACGCAGTATTTT
D gene: TRBD1; V gene: TRBV7-3; clone size: few; J gene: TRBJ2-7; CDR3 protein: CASSEGAGTYEQYF; CDR3 DNA: TGTGCCAGCAGCGAGGGGGCAGGGACCTACGAGCAGTACTTC